The present T cell receptor beta chain was sequenced within a study of tissue T cells after allogeneic stem cell transplantation. General observations from the study: Some tissue clones might be persisting host cells; their alloreactivity or antigen specificity was not determined. TCR repertoires tracked anatomic similarity, regardless of disease or transplant status.

Time point of the sample: mouse harvest day 14 after allogeneic transplant. Tail vein injection delivered 10^7 T-cell-depleted bone marrow cells and 10^6 splenic CD5+ T cells. Tissues came from B6→BALB/c major-mismatch GVHD mice at day 7 or 14. Assay used: immunoSEQ multiplex PCR; TCRdb lists only in-frame clones, some missing. The sample has 3,000 to 4,000 clones, 45% to 50% seen once. By share, this clone ranks as large. No antigen is known for it. Each gene name is a mouse one. The read ends 1 residue shy of where the CDR3 ends; the end is completed using the germline J gene. Germline values: CDR1 SGHSA, CDR2 FRNQAP. CDR3 size: 12 residues. With V trimmed by 3 bases and J by 7 bases, 3 bases remained unmatched.

The gene calls are TRBV16 and TRBJ2-7, with TRBD1 identical over 7 bases. Sequencing used gut tissue. This clonotype originated in a female BALB/c mouse given C57BL/6 T cells with graft-versus-host disease after an allogeneic hematopoietic cell transplant. The CDR3 protein is CASSFPRGEQYF. CDR3 DNA (partial): TGTGCAAGCAGCTTCCCCAGGGGGGAACAGTAC. The full variable domain, its missing parts supplied by reference TRBV16 and TRBJ2-7, is NAGVIQTPRHKVTGKGQEATLWCEPISGHSAVFWYRQTIVQGLEFLTYFRNQAPIDDSGMPKERFSAQMPNQSHSTLKIQSTQPQDSAVYLCASSFPRGEQYFGPGTRLTVL.